This T cell receptor beta chain is drawn from a study of tumor-infiltrating lymphocytes in primary liver carcinoma. General study points: Compared with blood, tumor repertoires held significantly more in their top 250 clones. Tumor region pairs shared more overlap than did tumor-adjacent and tumor-blood pairs.

As regards this clonotype: What it binds is unknown. One junction end does not reproduce the germline sequence, and a read error may be involved.

The germline gives CDR1 SQVTM, CDR2 ANQGSEA. This CDR3 is built from 15 residues. For each extraction, RNA and DNA were obtained together from around 20-30 mg of unsorted bulk tissue. Patients underwent resection of primary liver carcinoma. The proportion of viable tumor cells exceeded 75% in every tumor sample. The researchers produced TCR beta cDNA from 500 ng total RNA with a constant-region primer. TCR beta libraries came from three nested multiplex PCR rounds using slightly modified ARM-PCR. Amplification in the first two PCR rounds was performed using TRBV1-TRBV30 forward primers and a C-beta reverse primer for 10 cycles each. TCRdb reprocessed the multiplex PCR reads via MiXCR and lists one record per CDR3 protein. The sample lists roughly 91,000 distinct CDR3 sequences; more than 65% were seen once.

The sample taken for sequencing was liver tumor tissue from sampling region 5. Subset noted: tumor region T5, tumor centre. The clonotype was recovered from a woman aged 60 to 75 with primary liver carcinoma and hepatitis B virus infection. The chain is built from TRBV29-1 and TRBJ2-2; TRBD2 aligns across 7 bases. CDR3 sequence reads: CSVPGRGGFTGKLFF. CDR3 nucleotide sequence: TGCAGCGTCCCGGGACGGGGAGGGTTCACCGGGAAGCTGTTTTTT.